A single sample gave rise to the 6 T cell receptor beta chains below, sequenced in a study of spatial heterogeneity in lung cancer. Time point: sample taken at primary tumor resection. A single record per CDR3 protein comes from TCRdb applying MiXCR to the 5' RACE reads. The table includes over a thousand distinct CDR3 sequences, about 12% detected once. The sample in question was normal lung tissue next to the tumor, obtained at surgery. These receptors were collected from a female donor with early-stage non-small cell lung cancer.

On this clonotype: A much larger clone is a single base away; this may be a read error. Being off target in a library aimed at alpha chains, this beta chain has a size of little meaning. DNA for the CDR3: TGTTCCAGCTCACCCGGGACTAGCGAAAGTGAGCAGTTCTTC. Protein sequence: CSSSPGTSESEQFF. The V gene is TRBV18, the J gene TRBJ2-1; 10 bases align to TRBD2. In germline, CDR1 is KGHSH, CDR2 LQKENI. The CDR3 is 14 residues long.

This clonotype is termed medium-sized. A library made for alpha chains picked up this beta chain off target, so its size means little. The chain couples TRBV7-8 to TRBJ2-7; D is possibly TRBD1 (6 bases). The CDR3 loop spans 15 amino acids. The germline V gene encodes CDR1 SGHVS and CDR2 FQNEAQ. Deletions cut 1 base from V and 3 bases from J, with 13 bases between. In nucleotides, the CDR3 is TGTGCCAGCAGCTTAGAAGCAGGGGAGATCTACGAGCAGTACTTC. The encoded protein is CASSLEAGEIYEQYF.

By sample share, this clonotype is medium-sized. The library was built for alpha chains, so this beta chain is an off-target read and its size means little. This chain joins TRBV3-1 and TRBJ2-3, with D possibly TRBD2 on 5 matching bases. Germline values: CDR1 LGHDT, CDR2 YNNKEL (reference sequence). CDR3 size: 16 residues. V shed 0 bases and J shed 2 bases, with 12 bases lying between them. The CDR3 region is CASSQDVAGNTDTQYF. CDR3 nucleotides: TGTGCCAGCAGCCAAGATGTTGCCGGGAACACAGATACGCAGTATTTT.

This clonotype was seen more than once but under ten times. For a library built for alpha chains, this beta chain is a stray read; little rests on its size. The genes are TRBV11-2 and TRBJ1-2; TRBD1 matches 8 bases. The CDR3 contains 15 residues. Germline CDR1 is SGHAT and CDR2 is FQNNGV. Losses at the gene ends were 4 bases for V and 5 bases for J; bases not matched to a gene: 9. CDR3 residues: CASSSIQGAKYGYTF. The CDR3, as DNA: TGTGCCAGCAGCTCCATCCAGGGGGCGAAGTATGGCTACACCTTC.

This clonotype is judged medium-sized. Because this beta chain is a stray read in a library intended to capture alpha chains, its abundance should not be given much weight. The chain employs TRBV5-4 and TRBJ2-1; 8 nucleotides match TRBD1. This CDR3 contains 15 residues. Germline V gives CDR1 SGHNT, CDR2 YYREEE (reference sequence). V lost 4 bases and J lost 5; bases outside the gene matches: 8. As DNA, the CDR3 is TGTGCCAGCAGCCCGCCCCCGGGACAGGACAATGAGCAGTTCTTC. As protein: CASSPPPGQDNEQFF.

This clonotype is classed as large. Because this beta chain is a stray read in a library intended to capture alpha chains, its abundance should not be given much weight. V is TRBV7-3 and J is TRBJ2-5; TRBD2 might be the D (6 bases). The CDR3 sequence is 14 residues long. V lost 5 bases, J lost 3 bases, and 13 bases lay in between. Germline values: CDR1 SGHTA, CDR2 FQGTGA. CDR3 residues: CASSPIGGEETQYF. Written as DNA, the CDR3 is TGTGCCAGCAGCCCCATCGGCGGGGAAGAGACCCAGTACTTC. The full variable domain, its missing parts supplied by reference TRBV7-3 and TRBJ2-5, is GAGVSQTPSNKVTEKGKYVELRCDPISGHTALYWYRQSLGQGPEFLIYFQGTGAADDSGLPNDRFFAVRPEGSVSTLKIQRTERGDSAVYLCASSPIGGEETQYFGPGTRLLVL.